The T cell receptor beta chain under discussion was sequenced for a study of T cell responses to AZD1222 COVID-19 vaccine. Method: immunoSEQ multiplex PCR; TCRdb's copy keeps in-frame clones and lacks some. The repertoire holds approximately 140,000 clones, with around 90% as singletons. The V end was cut by 1 base, the J end by 3 bases, with 19 bases between. This CDR3 region has 18 residues. Germline CDR1 is SGHVS and CDR2 is FNYEAQ. Here the sequenced sample was peripheral blood, taken on day 0 of AZD1222 vaccination. The receptor comes from an adult in good health. This chain joins TRBV7-6 and TRBJ2-4; tentatively, D is TRBD1 or TRBD2 (6 bases each). DNA of the CDR3: TGTGCCAGCAGCTTAGGACCCGAGGGGGGTAGGAACAAAAACATTCAGTACTTC. This sequence encodes CASSLGPEGGRNKNIQYF.